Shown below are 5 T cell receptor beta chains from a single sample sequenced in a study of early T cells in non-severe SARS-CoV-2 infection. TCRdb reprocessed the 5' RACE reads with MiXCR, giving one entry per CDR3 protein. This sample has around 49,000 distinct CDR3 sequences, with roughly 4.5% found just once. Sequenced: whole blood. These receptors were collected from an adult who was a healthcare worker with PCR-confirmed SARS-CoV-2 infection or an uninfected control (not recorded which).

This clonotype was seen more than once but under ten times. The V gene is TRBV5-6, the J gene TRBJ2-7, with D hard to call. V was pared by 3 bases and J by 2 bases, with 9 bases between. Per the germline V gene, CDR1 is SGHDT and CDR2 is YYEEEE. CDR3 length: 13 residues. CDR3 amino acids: CASSSSLTYEQYF. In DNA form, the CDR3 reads TGTGCCAGCAGCTCGAGCCTAACCTACGAGCAGTACTTC.

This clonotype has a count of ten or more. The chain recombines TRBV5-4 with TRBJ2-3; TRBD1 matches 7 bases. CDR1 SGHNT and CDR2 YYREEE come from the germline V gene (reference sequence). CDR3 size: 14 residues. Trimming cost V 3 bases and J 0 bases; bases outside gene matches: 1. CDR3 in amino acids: CASSSQGSTDTQYF. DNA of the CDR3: TGTGCCAGCAGCTCACAGGGGAGCACAGATACGCAGTATTTT.

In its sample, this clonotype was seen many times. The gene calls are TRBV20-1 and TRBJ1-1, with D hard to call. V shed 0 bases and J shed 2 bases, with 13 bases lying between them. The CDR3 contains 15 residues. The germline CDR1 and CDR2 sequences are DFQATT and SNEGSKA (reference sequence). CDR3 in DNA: TGCAGTGCTAGAGAACCGGACGGGGTAAACACTGAAGCTTTCTTT. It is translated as CSAREPDGVNTEAFF.

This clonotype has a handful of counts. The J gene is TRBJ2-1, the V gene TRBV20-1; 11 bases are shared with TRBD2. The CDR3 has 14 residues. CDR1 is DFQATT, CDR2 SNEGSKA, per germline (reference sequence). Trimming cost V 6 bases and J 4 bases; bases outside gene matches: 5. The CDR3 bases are TGCAGTGCCAAGGGACTAGCGGCATACAATGAGCAGTTCTTC. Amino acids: CSAKGLAAYNEQFF.

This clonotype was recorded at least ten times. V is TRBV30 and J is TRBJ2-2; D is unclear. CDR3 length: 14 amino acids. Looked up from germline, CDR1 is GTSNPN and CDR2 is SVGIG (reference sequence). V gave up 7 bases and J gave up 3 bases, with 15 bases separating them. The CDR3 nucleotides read TGTGCCTCTACATCGAGGCTTGACACCGGGGAGCTGTTTTTT. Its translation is CASTSRLDTGELFF. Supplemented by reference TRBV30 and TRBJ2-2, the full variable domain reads SQTIHQWPATLVQPVGSPLSLECTVEGTSNPNLYWYRQAAGRGLQLLFYSVGIGQISSEVPQNLSASRPQDRQFILSSKKLLLSDSGFYLCASTSRLDTGELFFGEGSRLTVL.